This T cell receptor (beta chain) was profiled in a study of blood T cell repertoires in COVID-19. V was clipped by 0 bases and J by 4 bases; unmatched bases: 13. The CDR3 consists of 18 residues. Germline V CDR1 and CDR2: SGHRS, YFSETQ. The data were produced by immunoSEQ multiplex PCR, yet TCRdb's version contains in-frame clones alone and is incomplete. The sample lists about 330,000 clones, around nine tenths seen once, with around 6% in the top ten. The clonotype was recovered from a woman aged 25-40 years who had recovered from COVID-19. The J gene is TRBJ1-1, the V gene TRBV5-1; 9 positions agree with TRBD1. Sequenced input: PBMCs or T cells enriched from blood (not recorded which). The CDR3 loop is CASSLAGQGQGRATEAFF. The DNA for the CDR3 is TGCGCCAGCAGCTTGGCGGGACAGGGACAGGGAAGGGCCACTGAAGCTTTCTTT.